This TCR beta chain is drawn from a study of T cell changes during pregnancy in multiple sclerosis. The method was immunoSEQ multiplex PCR; TCRdb's version includes in-frame clones alone and lacks a portion of them. The repertoire holds tens of thousands of clones, with 85% to 95% as singletons. J was trimmed by 5 bases and V by 2 bases; bases with no gene match: 6. The CDR3 spans 14 residues. In germline, CDR1 is SGHRS, CDR2 YFSETQ. Sequencing was performed on peripheral blood. The receptor's source is a female donor with multiple sclerosis, enrolled in a pregnancy study. The V gene is TRBV5-1, the J gene TRBJ2-7; 8 nucleotides line up with TRBD2. This CDR3 is CASSFGTRRDEQYF. CDR3 nucleotides: TGCGCCAGCAGCTTTGGGACTAGAAGGGACGAGCAGTACTTC. Filled out from reference TRBV5-1 and TRBJ2-7, the complete variable domain reads KAGVTQTPRYLIKTRGQQVTLSCSPISGHRSVSWYQQTPGQGLQFLFEYFSETQRNKGNFPGRFSGRQFSNSRSEMNVSTLELGDSALYLCASSFGTRRDEQYFGPGTRLTVT.